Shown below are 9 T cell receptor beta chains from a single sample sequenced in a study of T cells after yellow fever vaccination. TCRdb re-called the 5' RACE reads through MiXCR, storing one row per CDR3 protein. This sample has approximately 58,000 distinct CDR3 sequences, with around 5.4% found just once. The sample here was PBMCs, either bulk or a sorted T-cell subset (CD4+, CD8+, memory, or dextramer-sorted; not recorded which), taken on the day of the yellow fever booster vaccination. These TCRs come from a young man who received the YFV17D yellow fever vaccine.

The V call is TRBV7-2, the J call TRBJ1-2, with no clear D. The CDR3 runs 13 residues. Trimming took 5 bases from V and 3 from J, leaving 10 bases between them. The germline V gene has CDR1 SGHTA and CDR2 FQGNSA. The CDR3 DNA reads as TGTGCCAGCAGCCTAAATCAGGACTATGGCTACACCTTC. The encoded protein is CASSLNQDYGYTF.

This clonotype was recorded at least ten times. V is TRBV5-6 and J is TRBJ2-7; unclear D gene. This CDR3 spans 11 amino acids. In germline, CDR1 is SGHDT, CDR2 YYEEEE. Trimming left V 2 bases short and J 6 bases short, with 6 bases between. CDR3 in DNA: TGTGCCAGCAGCTTTGCGTTCGAGCAGTACTTC. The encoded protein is CASSFAFEQYF.

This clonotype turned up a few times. The CDR3 is CASSLGLDQTQYF. CDR3 nucleotides: TGTGCCAGCAGCTTAGGATTAGATCAGACCCAGTACTTC. V and J are TRBV11-2 and TRBJ2-5; D gene uncertain. CDR1 and CDR2 from the germline V gene are SGHAT and FQNNGV. Between the trimmed V and J ends, which lost 1 base and 6 bases, there was a span of 9 bases. The CDR3 is 13 residues long.

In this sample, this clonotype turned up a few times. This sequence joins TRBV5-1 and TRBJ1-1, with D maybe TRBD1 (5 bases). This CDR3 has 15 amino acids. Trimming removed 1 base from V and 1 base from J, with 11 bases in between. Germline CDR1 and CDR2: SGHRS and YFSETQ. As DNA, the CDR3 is TGCGCCAGCAGCTTGTTCGCCGGACAGAACACTGAAGCTTTCTTT. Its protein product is CASSLFAGQNTEAFF.

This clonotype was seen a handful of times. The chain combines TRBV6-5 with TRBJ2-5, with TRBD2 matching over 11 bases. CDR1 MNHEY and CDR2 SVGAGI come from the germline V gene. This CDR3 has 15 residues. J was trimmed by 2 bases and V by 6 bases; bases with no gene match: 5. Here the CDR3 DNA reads TGTGCCAGCAGCCAGGGACTAGCGGAACAAGAGACCCAGTACTTC. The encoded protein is CASSQGLAEQETQYF.

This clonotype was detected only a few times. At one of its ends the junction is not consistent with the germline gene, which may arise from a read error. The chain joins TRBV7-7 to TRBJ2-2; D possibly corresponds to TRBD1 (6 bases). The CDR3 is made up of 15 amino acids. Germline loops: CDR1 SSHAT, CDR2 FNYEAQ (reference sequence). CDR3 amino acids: CASSRTGSRTGELFF. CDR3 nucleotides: TGTGCTAGCAGTCGTACAGGGTCGCGCACCGGGGAGCTGTTTTTT.

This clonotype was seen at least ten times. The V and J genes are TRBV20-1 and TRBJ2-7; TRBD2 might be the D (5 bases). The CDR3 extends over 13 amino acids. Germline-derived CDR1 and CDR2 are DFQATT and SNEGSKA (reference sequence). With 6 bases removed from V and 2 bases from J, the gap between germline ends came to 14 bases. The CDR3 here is CSAPGENPYEQYF. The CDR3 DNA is TGCAGTGCCCCCGGGGAGAATCCCTACGAGCAGTACTTC.

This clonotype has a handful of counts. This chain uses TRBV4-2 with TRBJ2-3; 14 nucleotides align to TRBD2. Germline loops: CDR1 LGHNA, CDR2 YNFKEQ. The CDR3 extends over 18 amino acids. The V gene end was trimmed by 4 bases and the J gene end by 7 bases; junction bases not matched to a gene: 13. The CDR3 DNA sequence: TGTGCCAGCAGCCCTTATAAGGGACTAGCGGGGGACGTACATACGCAGTATTTT. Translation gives CASSPYKGLAGDVHTQYF.

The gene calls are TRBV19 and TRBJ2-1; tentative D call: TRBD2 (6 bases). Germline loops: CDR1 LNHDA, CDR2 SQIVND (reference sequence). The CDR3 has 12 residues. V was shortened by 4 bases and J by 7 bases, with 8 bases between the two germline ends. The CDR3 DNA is TGTGCCAGTAGTAGTGGGGGGAATGAGCAGTTCTTC. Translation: CASSSGGNEQFF.